This T cell receptor beta chain was retrieved from a study of cytomegalovirus exposure and HLA in healthy donors. A word on this clone: Its antigen is not known.

Germline values: CDR1 KGHSH, CDR2 LQKENI. CDR3 length: 15 amino acids. Trimming at V came to 3 bases and at J to 3 bases, leaving 5 bases not matched to a gene. 13 Jbeta primers and 60 Vbeta primers were used for the PCR. Under the authors' procedure: A follow-up analysis tallied 86 million or so unique TCR beta chains, about 11 million shared. The data were produced by immunoSEQ multiplex PCR, yet TCRdb's version contains in-frame clones alone and is incomplete. The V and J calls and clone size are taken from that table; D and trimming were inferred from the DNA. The table lists around 70,000 clones, 62% of them singletons. Overall study findings and caveats: Excluded: some indistinguishable V segments such as TRBV6-2 and TRBV6-3. HLA alleles showed associations with about 17,000 TCR beta sequences in a later analysis, at a 0.05 false discovery rate. Most observed TCR sequences were rare, whereas some public TCRs were detected in many donors.

The source is a man aged 30-40 years in good health and CMV-seronegative. V gene TRBV18 combines with J gene TRBJ1-3; the match to TRBD1 covers 7 bases. Material: PBMCs. CDR3: CASSPGTAGGNTIYF. The CDR3 bases are TGTGCCAGCTCACCTGGGACAGCGGGTGGAAACACCATATATTTT.